A single sample is the source of the 16 T cell receptor beta chains below, sequenced in a study of identical twins. TCRdb reprocessed the 5' RACE reads via MiXCR and lists one record per CDR3 protein. The table includes roughly 500,000 distinct CDR3 sequences, 22% detected once. The sample also formed part of further work on T cells expressing NK-cell markers.

What was sequenced was CD4+ T cells sorted from blood. The receptors originated from a young woman in good health.

The rearrangement uses TRBV12-3 or TRBV12-4 and TRBJ1-6; D is uncertain. With 6 bases removed from V and 0 bases from J, the gap between germline ends came to 3 bases. The CDR3 sequence is 13 residues long. CDR3 amino acids: CASRISYNSPLHF. The CDR3 DNA is TGTGCCAGCAGGATCTCCTATAATTCACCCCTCCACTTT.

The V gene is TRBV4-3, the J gene TRBJ2-2, with 10 positions matching TRBD1. Losses at the gene ends were 1 base for V and 6 bases for J; bases not matched to a gene: 8. CDR1 is LGHNA and CDR2 is YSLEER in the germline V gene. The CDR3 length is 17 residues. CDR3 sequence (DNA): TGCGCCAGCAGCCAAGTGGGGGGGGACAGGGGCGCCGGGGAGCTGTTTTTT. It encodes CASSQVGGDRGAGELFF.

This clonotype was detected a few times. The chain employs TRBV20-1 and TRBJ2-3, with 11 bases that match TRBD2. The CDR3 runs 14 residues. V shed 6 bases and J 5 bases; nucleotides not matched to a gene: 7. Germline assignment: CDR1 DFQATT and CDR2 SNEGSKA (reference sequence). In DNA form, the CDR3 reads TGCAGTGCCATTAGCGGGGGGGCCGGAGATACGCAGTATTTT. Its translation is CSAISGGAGDTQYF.

The chain combines TRBV5-1 with TRBJ2-3; the D is unclear. CDR3 length: 15 amino acids. Germline V gene lookup returns CDR1 SGHRS and CDR2 YFSETQ. Between the trimmed V and J ends, which lost 7 bases and 6 bases, there was a span of 21 bases. CDR3 sequence reads: CASGVVNSPKDTQYF. The CDR3, as DNA: TGCGCCAGCGGGGTTGTAAATTCCCCAAAGGATACGCAGTATTTT.

This clonotype was found a few times. The chain uses TRBV6-5 and TRBJ2-7; 12 bases are a match to TRBD2. Germline-derived CDR1 and CDR2 are MNHEY and SVGAGI. The length of the CDR3 is 13 residues. V lost 4 bases to trimming and J lost 6 bases; unmatched junction nucleotides: 1. In nucleotides, the CDR3 is TGTGCCAGCAGTTTACTAGCGGGAGGCGAGCAGTACTTC. It translates to CASSLLAGGEQYF.

The genes are TRBV14 and TRBJ2-3; 7 bases agree with TRBD2. J gave up 5 bases and V 3 bases, and 14 bases lay outside the gene matches. CDR1 and CDR2 from the germline V gene are SGHDN and FVKESK. The CDR3 is 17 residues long. The CDR3 here is CASSHKDGRSRRDTQYF. In DNA form, the CDR3 reads TGTGCCAGCAGCCATAAAGACGGGAGGTCCCGCCGAGATACGCAGTATTTT. Drawing the rest from reference TRBV14 and TRBJ2-3, the complete variable domain is EAGVTQFPSHSVIEKGQTVTLRCDPISGHDNLYWYRRVMGKEIKFLLHFVKESKQDESGMPNNRFLAERTGGTYSTLKVQPAELEDSGVYFCASSHKDGRSRRDTQYFGPGTRLTVL.

This clonotype was seen more than once but under ten times. The DNA of the CDR3 is TGTGCCAGCAGCTATCGGACAGGCTCAGCGTATGGCTACACCTTC. Protein product: CASSYRTGSAYGYTF. This chain uses TRBV11-2 with TRBJ1-2, with TRBD1 matching over 7 bases. Germline trimming cut 4 bases from V and 5 bases from J; bases unmatched to any gene: 10. This CDR3 is built from 15 residues. The germline V gene has CDR1 SGHAT and CDR2 FQNNGV.

The chain has TRBV5-1 and TRBJ2-7; 12 bases line up with TRBD1. This CDR3 is 14 amino acids long. Germline CDR1 reads SGHRS; CDR2 reads YFSETQ. Trimming removed 4 bases from V and 3 bases from J; junction bases left unmatched: 2. CDR3 sequence reads: CASSGTGGFYEQYF. CDR3 DNA sequence: TGCGCCAGCAGCGGGACAGGGGGCTTCTACGAGCAGTACTTC.

This clonotype was detected ten times or more. The chain employs TRBV30 and TRBJ2-1; D ambiguous. This CDR3 contains 11 residues. V was cut by 4 bases and J by 8 bases, with 9 bases left in between. The V gene's germline CDR1 is GTSNPN and CDR2 SVGIG (reference sequence). In nucleotides, the CDR3 is TGTGCCTGGACGGAAAGACATGAGCAGTTCTTC. It translates to CAWTERHEQFF. Full variable domain (outside the CDR3, taken from reference TRBV30 and TRBJ2-1): SQTIHQWPATLVQPVGSPLSLECTVEGTSNPNLYWYRQAAGRGLQLLFYSVGIGQISSEVPQNLSASRPQDRQFILSSKKLLLSDSGFYLCAWTERHEQFFGPGTRLTVL.

The chain uses TRBV12-3 or TRBV12-4 and TRBJ2-4, with D possibly being TRBD1 or TRBD2 (6 bases each). The CDR3 totals 14 residues. The germline V and J ends were trimmed by 5 bases and 12 bases, with 20 bases remaining between them. The CDR3 here is CASSLGGGGDDQYF. DNA of the CDR3: TGTGCCAGCAGTCTTGGAGGGGGAGGAGATGATCAGTACTTC.

CDR3 bases: TGTGCCAGCAGCGTAGTCGGTAGCGGGGGGTACAATGAGCAGTTCTTC. Translating gives CASSVVGSGGYNEQFF. The chain joins TRBV9 to TRBJ2-1; 10 nucleotides match TRBD2. Trimming removed 0 bases from V and 4 bases from J; junction bases left unmatched: 4. There are 16 residues in the CDR3. Per germline, CDR1 SGDLS and CDR2 YYNGEE.

The chain is built from TRBV21-1 and TRBJ2-7; no DNA check was done on the table's D call, TRBD1. TRBV21-1 is given as a pseudogene. This CDR3 spans 10 amino acids. The CDR3: CASAPAEQYF. CDR3 sequence (DNA): TGTGCCAGCGCCCCGGCTGAGCAGTACTTC.

A few counts support this clonotype. The rearrangement joins TRBV20-1 to TRBJ1-2; the D gene is possibly TRBD1 (5 bases). The CDR3 is made up of 11 amino acids. V lost 4 bases to trimming and J lost 4 bases, with 7 bases between them. Germline V CDR1 and CDR2: DFQATT, SNEGSKA (reference sequence). CDR3 loop: CSATGPYGYTF. The CDR3 bases are TGCAGTGCTACGGGGCCCTATGGCTACACCTTC.

The V call is TRBV25-1, the J call TRBJ2-7, with D perhaps TRBD2 (6 bases). Trimming removed 7 bases from V and 5 bases from J, with 18 bases in between. Looked up from germline, CDR1 is MGHDK and CDR2 is SYGVNS. CDR3 length: 14 residues. CDR3 region: CASTPGGRRDEQYF. The CDR3 nucleotides are TGTGCCAGCACCCCCGGGGGAAGACGCGACGAGCAGTACTTC.

This clonotype was recorded a few times. V usage is TRBV20-1 and J usage is TRBJ1-1; D uncertain. The germline V and J ends were trimmed by 3 bases and 14 bases, with 22 bases remaining between them. From germline, CDR1 is DFQATT and CDR2 SNEGSKA (reference sequence). This CDR3 contains 13 residues. CDR3 in DNA: TGCAGTGCTAGGGAATCAAGGGTCCTTAGAATCTTCTTT. This encodes CSARESRVLRIFF.

V gene TRBV7-8 combines with J gene TRBJ2-3; 10 nucleotides align to TRBD1. V lost 5 bases, J lost 9 bases, and 8 bases stayed unmatched. The CDR3 is made up of 14 amino acids. Germline V gene lookup returns CDR1 SGHVS and CDR2 FQNEAQ. DNA of the CDR3: TGTGCCAGCAGCGTGGGACAGGGGATGGTAACGCAGTATTTT. Translating gives CASSVGQGMVTQYF.